This T cell receptor (beta chain) was found in a study of tumor-infiltrating lymphocytes in primary liver carcinoma. The overall study: Primary liver carcinoma, confirmed by histopathology, was surgically resected.

Germline V gene sequence: CDR1 SGDLS, CDR2 YYNGEE. V was clipped by 0 bases and J by 6 bases, with 7 bases between them. This CDR3 is built from 13 residues. The authors made TCR beta cDNA from about 500 ng total RNA with a constant-region primer. Each TCR beta library was derived from three nested multiplex PCR rounds that employed slightly modified ARM-PCR. TRBV1-TRBV30 forward primers paired with a C-beta reverse primer were used in the first two PCR rounds, which ran roughly 9 cycles each. Each CDR3 protein gets one entry after TCRdb re-called the multiplex PCR reads with MiXCR. The table shows hundreds of thousands of distinct CDR3 sequences, with around three fifths occurring only once. Out of unsorted whole blood came the blood RNA, and germline DNA was extracted as well.

This sequence joins TRBV9 and TRBJ1-5; D ambiguous. The sequenced sample was peripheral blood. The clonotype comes from a woman between 25 and 40 years old with primary liver carcinoma and hepatitis B virus infection. The CDR3 nucleotides are TGTGCCAGCAGCGTAGATCCTGGTCAGCCCCAGCATTTT. This codes for CASSVDPGQPQHF.